What follows are 25 T cell receptor beta chains derived from one specimen sequenced in a study of regulatory T cells in long-lasting Graves disease (dated by TCRdb to the early 2020s). The sample's time point label is to be understood as: newly diagnosed GD, antithyroid drugs for less than 3 months. For both TCR sequencing and RNA sequencing, RNA was extracted from PBMCs using TRIzol. The library was produced with multiplex PCR. TCRdb shows the sequencer as Illumina HiSeq 4000. To build TCR beta libraries, CDR3 regions were amplified by Arm-PCR using iRepertoire HTBI primers. TCRdb's own reprocessing of the public reads used fastp at Q25 and MiXCR and kept productive beta chains. Rows merge per CDR3 protein into single entries with the most common DNA and genes. This sample gives hundreds of thousands of distinct CDR3 sequences in total; roughly 14% of them show up just once. The ten top clones hold over 7.5% of the sample.

The data also belong to a second study, concerning T cells in Graves' hyperthyroidism and ophthalmopathy.

This specimen consisted of peripheral blood mononuclear cells (PBMCs), obtained at new diagnosis, from a patient treated with antithyroid drugs. These receptor sequences come from a man aged 25 to 40 with Graves disease. Donor details come from another sample of the same person, matched by shared clones.

In this sample, this clonotype turned up many times. The rearrangement uses TRBV6-5 and TRBJ2-5; D is perhaps TRBD2 (7 bases). This CDR3 contains 13 residues. V was trimmed by 2 bases and J by 5 bases, leaving 9 bases between them. The V gene's germline CDR1 is MNHEY and CDR2 SVGAGI. Here the CDR3 DNA reads TGTGCCAGCAGTTACGGGGGGGCCGAGACCCAGTACTTC. Translation: CASSYGGAETQYF.

This clonotype was detected only once. A much larger clone sits a single nucleotide away, making a read error possible. The J gene is TRBJ2-7, the V gene TRBV5-5; D not resolved. The V end lost 1 base, the J end lost 6 bases, and 11 bases lay between the germline ends. The CDR3 is 13 amino acids. Germline CDR1 SGHKS, CDR2 YYEKEE (reference sequence). The CDR3 DNA sequence: TGTGCCAGCAGCTTGCCCCAAACCTGCGAGCAGTACTTC. Its translation: CASSLPQTCEQYF. Variable domain in full (rest from reference TRBV5-5 and TRBJ2-7): DAGVTQSPTHLIKTRGQQVTLRCSPISGHKSVSWYQQVLGQGPQFIFQYYEKEERGRGNFPDRFSARQFPNYSSELNVNALLLGDSALYLCASSLPQTCEQYFGPGTRLTVT.

This clonotype was detected many times. The chain couples TRBV6-1 to TRBJ2-7, with 9 bases aligning to TRBD2. V was pared by 2 bases and J by 1 base, with 15 bases of the junction left unmatched. Germline CDR1 reads MNHNS; CDR2 reads SASEGT. The length of the CDR3 is 19 residues. The CDR3 nucleotides read TGTGCCAGCAGTGAATCCCCCAACTTTAGCGGGAGTCTGTCCTACGAGCAGTACTTC. As protein: CASSESPNFSGSLSYEQYF.

This clonotype was observed at least ten times. This sequence joins TRBV6-1 and TRBJ1-1; D is undetermined. The CDR3 contains 15 residues. Germline CDR1 MNHNS, CDR2 SASEGT. V lost 4 bases to trimming and J lost 0 bases, with 12 bases between them. CDR3 loop: CASSALTFMNTEAFF. The CDR3, as DNA: TGTGCCAGCAGTGCCCTTACCTTCATGAACACTGAAGCTTTCTTT.

Turning to this clonotype: A much larger clone sits a single nucleotide away, making a read error possible. The gene calls are TRBV2 and TRBJ1-5; perhaps TRBD1 as D (5 bases). The CDR3 has 13 amino acids. CDR1 is SNHLY and CDR2 is FYNNEI in the germline V gene. CDR3: CASGGVGNQSQHF. CDR3 bases: TGTGCCAGCGGGGGGGTTGGCAATCAGTCCCAGCATTTT.

This clonotype has only a few counts. The V gene is TRBV29-1, the J gene TRBJ1-3; a possible D gene is TRBD1 (6 bases). The germline CDR1 and CDR2 sequences are SQVTM and ANQGSEA. Trimming took 6 bases from V and 2 from J, leaving 11 bases between them. The CDR3 has 13 residues. CDR3 DNA sequence: TGCAGCGTAAGACAGGCACCTGGAAACACCATATATTTT. Protein sequence: CSVRQAPGNTIYF.

At least ten counts were recorded for this clonotype. This sequence joins TRBV11-2 and TRBJ2-7; 7 positions match TRBD1. V was pared by 6 bases and J by 7 bases, with 9 bases of the junction left unmatched. The germline gives CDR1 SGHAT, CDR2 FQNNGV. This CDR3 is 13 amino acids long. The CDR3 is CASSQGQLGEQYF. The DNA of the CDR3 is TGTGCCAGCAGTCAGGGACAGTTGGGGGAGCAGTACTTC.

The table lists this clonotype with many counts. The genes are TRBV7-9 and TRBJ2-5, with D perhaps matching TRBD2 (5 bases). This CDR3 comprises 14 residues. The germline V and J ends were trimmed by 5 bases and 5 bases, with 15 bases remaining between them. Per germline, CDR1 SEHNR and CDR2 FQNEAQ (reference sequence). CDR3: CASSQDRGSETQYF. The CDR3 DNA sequence: TGTGCCAGCAGCCAAGATCGAGGGAGCGAGACCCAGTACTTC. Combining the CDR3 with reference TRBV7-9 and TRBJ2-5 gives the whole variable domain DTGVSQNPRHKITKRGQNVTFRCDPISEHNRLYWYRQTLGQGPEFLTYFQNEAQLEKSRLLSDRFSAERPKGSFSTLEIQRTEQGDSAMYLCASSQDRGSETQYFGPGTRLLVL.

The sample holds a few counts of this clonotype. The J gene is TRBJ2-2, the V gene TRBV5-1; TRBD2 matches 8 bases. This CDR3 is 15 amino acids long. V was clipped by 2 bases and J by 8 bases; unmatched bases: 8. CDR1 and CDR2 from the germline V gene are SGHRS and YFSETQ. The CDR3 DNA reads TGCGCCAGCAGCTTCGAAGCGGGAGCTTTGGGGGAGCTGTTTTTT. Its translation is CASSFEAGALGELFF.

This clonotype was observed many times. The chain links TRBV6-1 to TRBJ2-7; D unresolved. In germline, CDR1 is MNHNS, CDR2 SASEGT. V lost 5 bases and J 6 bases, leaving 11 bases between the germline ends. CDR3 length equals 12 residues. The CDR3 protein is CASSKGVGEQYF. CDR3 nucleotides: TGTGCCAGCAGTAAGGGCGTGGGCGAGCAGTACTTC.

At least ten counts were recorded for this clonotype. The CDR3 here is CASSLTGSGVYNEQFF. In nucleotides, the CDR3 is TGTGCCAGCAGCTTAACGGGTAGCGGGGTTTACAATGAGCAGTTCTTC. This chain joins TRBV7-3 and TRBJ2-1; 8 bases map to TRBD2. J was trimmed by 4 bases and V by 0 bases; bases with no gene match: 5. This CDR3 has 16 amino acids. Per the germline V gene, CDR1 is SGHTA and CDR2 is FQGTGA. Variable domain in full (rest from reference TRBV7-3 and TRBJ2-1): GAGVSQTPSNKVTEKGKYVELRCDPISGHTALYWYRQSLGQGPEFLIYFQGTGAADDSGLPNDRFFAVRPEGSVSTLKIQRTERGDSAVYLCASSLTGSGVYNEQFFGPGTRLTVL.

The table lists this clonotype with a few counts. CDR3 protein: CASSLVIWDTIYF. The CDR3 DNA reads TGTGCCAGCAGTTTAGTGATTTGGGACACCATATATTTT. The V and J genes are TRBV28 and TRBJ1-3; D is ambiguous. The CDR3 length is 13 residues. Germline lookup yields CDR1 MDHEN and CDR2 SYDVKM. V dropped 2 bases and J dropped 8 bases, with 10 bases sitting between them.

This clonotype was seen many times. V and J are TRBV10-1 and TRBJ2-7, with 8 bases identical to TRBD1. There are 15 residues in the CDR3. Trimming cost V 3 bases and J 4 bases; bases outside gene matches: 8. CDR1 is WNHNN, CDR2 SYGVQD, per germline (reference sequence). As DNA, the CDR3 is TGCGCCAGCAGTGACTCAGGGGGCGCGTCGTACGAGCAGTACTTC. Its protein is CASSDSGGASYEQYF.

This clonotype showed up many times. This chain uses TRBV12-3 or TRBV12-4 with TRBJ1-4; TRBD1 might be the D (6 bases). Between the trimmed V and J ends, which lost 6 bases and 10 bases, there was a span of 15 bases. This CDR3 comprises 13 residues. CDR3 DNA sequence: TGTGCCAGCAGCCCGACAGGAGCAGGAAAACTGTTTTTT. This gives the protein CASSPTGAGKLFF.

The table lists this clonotype with many counts. The V and J genes are TRBV12-3 or TRBV12-4 and TRBJ2-3, with 7 positions matching TRBD2. The CDR3 runs to 15 residues. V dropped 1 base and J dropped 2; count of bases not matched to a gene: 3. The CDR3, as DNA: TGTGCCAGCAGTTTAGGCGGGAGCCCCACAGATACGCAGTATTTT. This translates into CASSLGGSPTDTQYF.

This clonotype was detected many times. V gene TRBV7-9 combines with J gene TRBJ2-1; D call uncertain. The CDR3 totals 12 residues. The V and J ends lost 5 bases and 7 bases respectively, with 9 bases between them. From germline, CDR1 is SEHNR and CDR2 FQNEAQ (reference sequence). The CDR3 region is CASSPGRNEQFF. CDR3 in DNA: TGTGCCAGCAGCCCTGGAAGGAATGAGCAGTTCTTC. The full variable domain, completed using reference TRBV7-9 and TRBJ2-1, is DTGVSQNPRHKITKRGQNVTFRCDPISEHNRLYWYRQTLGQGPEFLTYFQNEAQLEKSRLLSDRFSAERPKGSFSTLEIQRTEQGDSAMYLCASSPGRNEQFFGPGTRLTVL.

V and J are TRBV10-3 and TRBJ2-1; 7 nucleotides line up with TRBD1. Germline assignment: CDR1 ENHRY and CDR2 SYGVKD. Losses at the gene ends were 11 bases for V and 7 bases for J; bases not matched to a gene: 14. CDR3 length equals 14 residues. For the CDR3, the DNA is TGTGCCTCCGGCCCGAGACAGGGCAGAAATGAGCAGTTCTTC. Its translation is CASGPRQGRNEQFF.

A few counts support this clonotype. The rearrangement joins TRBV9 to TRBJ1-3; TRBD1 matches at 8 bases. The length of the CDR3 is 14 residues. J gave up 4 bases and V 6 bases, and 6 bases lay outside the gene matches. Germline V gives CDR1 SGDLS, CDR2 YYNGEE. The CDR3 region is CASKGQAAGNTIYF. The CDR3 DNA sequence: TGTGCCAGCAAGGGACAGGCGGCCGGAAACACCATATATTTT.

This clonotype was counted many times. The CDR3 DNA reads as TGTGCCAGCAGCTTAGAAATTGGGGCAGCCTACGAGCAGTACTTC. It encodes CASSLEIGAAYEQYF. The chain is built from TRBV7-2 and TRBJ2-7; the D gene is possibly TRBD1 (5 bases). V was cut by 1 base and J by 2 bases, with 12 bases left in between. Looked up from germline, CDR1 is SGHTA and CDR2 is FQGNSA. CDR3 length: 15 amino acids.

In its sample, this clonotype was seen many times. This chain connects TRBV27 to TRBJ1-5; D perhaps matches TRBD1 (6 bases). Between the trimmed V and J ends, which lost 6 bases and 6 bases, there was a span of 9 bases. This CDR3 contains 12 residues. The germline CDR1 and CDR2 sequences are MNHEY and SMNVEV (reference sequence). The DNA for the CDR3 is TGTGCCAGCAGCACAGGGAGTCAGCCCCAGCATTTT. It is translated as CASSTGSQPQHF.

This clonotype was seen at least ten times. The chain links TRBV2 to TRBJ2-5; a weak D match, TRBD2 (5 bases). Trimming took off 2 bases at V and 4 bases at J, with 8 bases between the two ends. CDR1 SNHLY and CDR2 FYNNEI come from the germline V gene. The CDR3 runs to 13 residues. The CDR3 here is CASSELARETQYF. The CDR3 bases are TGTGCCAGCAGTGAACTAGCTCGAGAGACCCAGTACTTC.

This clonotype was seen more than once but under ten times. The rearrangement joins TRBV6-1 to TRBJ2-1; 7 bases match TRBD2. Trimming at V came to 5 bases and at J to 8 bases, leaving 3 bases not matched to a gene. The CDR3 is 12 residues long. Germline CDR1 MNHNS, CDR2 SASEGT. The CDR3 here is CASSRTRDEQFF. DNA for the CDR3: TGTGCCAGCAGTCGGACTAGGGATGAGCAGTTCTTC.

This clonotype turned up a few times. The rearrangement links TRBV20-1 to TRBJ2-2; TRBD1 aligns across 7 bases. CDR3 size: 14 residues. Germline V lookup: CDR1 DFQATT, CDR2 SNEGSKA (reference sequence). Trimming took 2 bases from V and 2 from J; bases not matched to a gene: 2. The DNA for the CDR3 is TGCAGTGCTAGAAGACAGGGAAACACCGGGGAGCTGTTTTTT. This codes for CSARRQGNTGELFF.

This clonotype has a handful of counts. CDR3 in amino acids: CASKRLAGVPSGQYF. Here the CDR3 DNA reads TGCGCCAGCAAACGACTAGCGGGGGTCCCCTCTGGGCAGTATTTT. This chain connects TRBV4-1 to TRBJ2-3; 12 bases line up with TRBD2. The CDR3 is 15 residues long. The germline CDR1 and CDR2 sequences are MGHRA and YSYEKL. With V trimmed by 7 bases and J by 11 bases, 13 bases remained unmatched.

This clonotype occurred many times. The J gene is TRBJ2-1, the V gene TRBV12-3 or TRBV12-4; TRBD2 matches 7 bases. The CDR3 extends over 17 amino acids. The V and J ends lost 4 bases and 5 bases, in that order; junction bases with no gene match: 14. The CDR3 loop reads CASSWGRRTSRHNEQFF. In DNA form, the CDR3 reads TGTGCCAGCAGTTGGGGACGGCGGACTAGTAGACACAATGAGCAGTTCTTC.